Detailed here is one TCR beta chain. A read error may explain this, as a much larger clone is one base away. Per germline, CDR1 LGHDT and CDR2 YNNKEL (reference sequence). The CDR3 runs 15 residues. The data were taken from a study of kidney transplant recipient with SARS-CoV-2 infection. TCRdb re-derived calls from the reads in MiXCR, one entry per CDR3 protein. The sample has 200,000 to 300,000 distinct CDR3 sequences; 25% to 35% are singletons. This rearrangement joins TRBV3-1 to TRBJ2-5; no reliable D call. The source of this sequence is a young adult male patient who had COVID-19 and was a kidney transplant recipient. Some of the T cells might come from the graft donor. This specimen consisted of a blood sample, obtained at baseline and on day 111 from a kidney transplant recipient. The chain's CDR3 is CSSSQDWVLLETQYF. The CDR3 DNA is TGTTCCAGCAGCCAAGATTGGGTACTATTGGAGACCCAGTACTTC.